The subject of this entry is one T cell receptor beta chain. TCRdb re-called the RT-PCR reads with MiXCR, one entry per CDR3 protein. The sample includes roughly 540,000 distinct CDR3 sequences, 20% to 25% seen only once; the top ten take approximately 3%. This entry belongs to a study of response to subunit inactivated influenza vaccine. The same data also contributed to another study, on T cells expressing NK-cell markers. In that study: The authors generated TCR beta cDNA through 5'RACE template switching with UMIs. TCR beta repertoires came from sorted CD3+CD56+NKG2C+, CD3+CD56+NKG2C- and CD3+CD56-NKG2C+ T cells. Sorting in several experiments was restricted by an anti-gamma-delta TCR antibody to alpha-beta TCR T cells. Among CD8+ T cells from more than five donors, dominant NKG2C+ clonotypes accounted for about 1.0-8%. A few donors' CD3+CD56-NKG2C+ cells were dominated by the same clonotypes.

The sequence was collected from a man in his fifties or sixties who received an inactivated influenza vaccine. The specimen comprised CD4+ T cells sorted from PBMCs, sampled 11 to 12 days after vaccination.

CDR3 amino acids: CAISDSRLHNSPLHF. The CDR3 nucleotides read TGTGCCATCAGTGACTCTCGACTGCATAATTCACCCCTCCACTTT. The chain carries TRBV10-3 and TRBJ1-6; D is unresolved. The CDR3 is 15 amino acids. V was trimmed by 3 bases and J by 5 bases, leaving 11 bases between them. CDR1 and CDR2 (germline): ENHRY, SYGVKD.